What follows are 4 T cell receptor beta chains derived from one specimen sequenced in a study of tumor-infiltrating lymphocytes in localized non-small cell lung cancer. The table came from immunoSEQ multiplex PCR; TCRdb's copy has only in-frame clones and leaves some out. Found here are about 13,000 clones, 68% of them singletons; the top ten hold about 9.8%. Material for sequencing was lung tumor tissue. Receptors were obtained from a human donor with non-small cell lung cancer.

The chain combines TRBV7-8 with TRBJ1-2; D call uncertain. The CDR3 loop spans 17 amino acids. Germline values: CDR1 SGHVS, CDR2 FQNEAQ. V gave up 1 base and J gave up 4 bases, with 19 bases separating them. The CDR3 loop is CASSLGMQDELGYGYTF. The CDR3 nucleotides are TGTGCCAGCAGCTTAGGCATGCAGGACGAGCTAGGCTATGGCTACACCTTC.

The V call is TRBV6-5, the J call TRBJ2-7; D not certain. Trimming removed 4 bases at V and 3 bases at J, with 10 bases between. CDR3 length: 13 amino acids. Germline V lookup: CDR1 MNHEY, CDR2 SVGAGI. This CDR3 is CASSFDGYYEQYF. CDR3 bases: TGTGCCAGCAGTTTCGACGGATACTACGAGCAGTACTTC.

The rearrangement joins TRBV14 to TRBJ2-7; 7 nucleotides match TRBD1. Germline-derived CDR1 and CDR2 are SGHDN and FVKESK. Trimming at V came to 4 bases and at J to 3 bases, leaving 6 bases not matched to a gene. This CDR3 contains 14 residues. CDR3 DNA sequence: TGTGCCAGCAGCCCCCTACAGGGGATCTACGAGCAGTACTTC. The encoded protein is CASSPLQGIYEQYF.

This clone has a handful of counts. The gene calls are TRBV7-2 and TRBJ1-1; TRBD1 matches at 7 bases. This CDR3 contains 15 residues. J gave up 4 bases and V 1 base, and 6 bases lay outside the gene matches. The germline gives CDR1 SGHTA, CDR2 FQGNSA. CDR3 nucleotides: TGTGCCAGCAGCTTAGATCAGGGGGTTGGCACTGAAGCTTTCTTT. It codes for CASSLDQGVGTEAFF.